Presented here are 7 T cell receptor beta chains from one specimen sequenced in a study of shared clonotypes between healthy human individuals. Generated by immunoSEQ multiplex PCR, the TCRdb table keeps only in-frame clones and is missing some. The table lists fewer than 600,000 clones, 77% of them singletons, with around 12% in the top ten. What was sequenced was PBMCs. The receptor set was obtained from a woman aged 40 to 50 in good health. Some clones in this sample may be carry-over from other donors' samples.

Worth noting for this clone: This likely stems from a read error, as it lies one base from a far larger clone. The chain combines TRBV7-6 with TRBJ1-1; D unclear. The V gene lost 1 base and the J gene lost 1 base, with 7 bases spanning the gap. Germline assignment: CDR1 SGHVS and CDR2 FNYEAQ. CDR3 length equals 14 residues. The CDR3 DNA follows: TGTGCCAGCAGCTTAGGGACCGAGAACACTGAAGCTTTCTTT. As protein: CASSLGTENTEAFF.

This clone was seen more than once but under ten times. The J gene is TRBJ2-3, the V gene TRBV10-3; a weak D match, TRBD1 (6 bases). V was clipped by 0 bases and J by 0 bases, with 10 bases between them. CDR3 length equals 16 residues. Germline V gene lookup returns CDR1 ENHRY and CDR2 SYGVKD. The CDR3 nucleotides are TGTGCCATCAGTGAGTCGGACAGAACAAGCACAGATACGCAGTATTTT. Protein sequence: CAISESDRTSTDTQYF.

V gene TRBV7-2 combines with J gene TRBJ1-3; 8 bases are shared with TRBD1. Trimming removed 1 base from V and 2 bases from J; junction bases left unmatched: 1. The CDR3 loop spans 15 amino acids. Germline loops: CDR1 SGHTA, CDR2 FQGNSA. CDR3: CASSLEDRAGNTIYF. CDR3 nucleotide sequence: TGTGCCAGCAGCTTAGAGGACAGGGCTGGAAACACCATATATTTT. Supplemented by reference TRBV7-2 and TRBJ1-3, the full variable domain reads GAGVSQSPSNKVTEKGKDVELRCDPISGHTALYWYRQSLGQGLEFLIYFQGNSAPDKSGLPSDRFSAERTGGSVSTLTIQRTQQEDSAVYLCASSLEDRAGNTIYFGEGSWLTVV.

The rearrangement uses TRBV5-1 and TRBJ2-5, with D perhaps TRBD2 (6 bases). Germline V lookup: CDR1 SGHRS, CDR2 YFSETQ. Trimming pared 5 bases from V and 5 bases from J, leaving 16 bases between. The CDR3 is 14 amino acids. The CDR3 loop is CASRETGAAETQYF. Written as DNA, the CDR3 is TGCGCCAGCAGGGAAACGGGAGCAGCGGAGACCCAGTACTTC.

The sample holds a few counts of this clone. The rearrangement links TRBV7-2 to TRBJ2-2; possibly TRBD2 for D (6 bases). Germline lookup yields CDR1 SGHTA and CDR2 FQGNSA. The CDR3 consists of 14 residues. The V and J ends lost 5 bases and 6 bases respectively, with 13 bases between them. The CDR3 DNA sequence: TGTGCCAGCAGCCCATCACGACTAGCCGGGGAGCTGTTTTTT. It yields the protein CASSPSRLAGELFF.

V is TRBV11-2 and J is TRBJ2-5; D possibly corresponds to TRBD1 (6 bases). Germline V lookup: CDR1 SGHAT, CDR2 FQNNGV. The V and J ends lost 5 bases and 3 bases respectively, with 10 bases between them. The CDR3 has 13 residues. The CDR3 region is CASSADREETQYF. The CDR3 coding sequence is TGTGCCAGCAGCGCGGACAGAGAAGAGACCCAGTACTTC.

This clone was seen once. The CDR3 reads CSVSLVGGSRNEQYF. In DNA, the CDR3 is TGCAGCGTTAGTCTGGTGGGAGGGAGCCGAAACGAGCAGTACTTC. The chain employs TRBV29-1 and TRBJ2-7, with 7 bases aligning to TRBD2. Trimming cost V 5 bases and J 5 bases; bases outside gene matches: 15. This CDR3 is built from 15 residues. From germline, CDR1 is SQVTM and CDR2 ANQGSEA.